The 28 T cell receptor beta chains reported below all come from one sample, sequenced in a study of vaccination and CD4 T cells after COVID-19. The treatment denotes: roughly 11-day PBMC culture with coronavirus spike peptide pools or control peptides (ViraFEST assay). Their antigens are not known. CD4+ T cells that had been cultured provided DNA sequenced with the Oncomine TCR Beta short-read assay. TCRdb reprocessed the PCR reads with MiXCR, giving one entry per CDR3 protein. The sample records approximately 14,000 distinct CDR3 sequences, about 50% being singletons. The input for sequencing was CD4+ T cells from blood, cultured in vitro, taken before SARS-CoV-2 vaccination. These receptors were collected from a human donor who had recovered from COVID-19.

Only a few counts were recorded for this clonotype. CDR3 in DNA: TGTGCCAGCAGCAAACGACAGGGCGGCGTCCAAGAGACCCAGTACTTC. Protein sequence: CASSKRQGGVQETQYF. The chain links TRBV7-9 to TRBJ2-5; the match to TRBD1 covers 7 bases. The CDR3 is 16 residues long. Germline CDR1 is SEHNR and CDR2 is FQNEAQ (reference sequence). Trimming cost V 5 bases and J 1 base; bases outside gene matches: 10. The variable domain in full, with the rest retrieved from reference TRBV7-9 and TRBJ2-5, is DTGVSQNPRHKITKRGQNVTFRCDPISEHNRLYWYRQTLGQGPEFLTYFQNEAQLEKSRLLSDRFSAERPKGSFSTLEIQRTEQGDSAMYLCASSKRQGGVQETQYFGPGTRLLVL.

Only a few counts were recorded for this clonotype. This chain connects TRBV20-1 to TRBJ1-6; 7 bases match TRBD1. Germline V gene lookup returns CDR1 DFQATT and CDR2 SNEGSKA (reference sequence). V was clipped by 5 bases and J by 5 bases; unmatched bases: 9. CDR3 length: 15 residues. The CDR3 spells CSALIRQGNNSPLHF. In nucleotides, the CDR3 is TGCAGTGCTTTGATTCGACAGGGTAATAATTCACCCCTCCACTTT.

This clonotype was detected once. The chain joins TRBV29-1 to TRBJ2-7; TRBD2 aligns across 10 bases. This CDR3 spans 14 amino acids. V shed 4 bases, J shed 5 bases, and the junction held 8 bases outside the gene matches. The V gene's germline CDR1 is SQVTM and CDR2 ANQGSEA. In DNA, the CDR3 is TGCAGCGTTGTAAATCGGCTAGCGGGAGACGAGCAGTACTTC. Protein sequence: CSVVNRLAGDEQYF.

The chain links TRBV6-1 to TRBJ2-1; D may be TRBD1 (6 bases). There are 13 residues in the CDR3. V lost 5 bases and J lost 3, with 8 bases in between. Germline-derived CDR1 and CDR2 are MNHNS and SASEGT. CDR3 protein: CASSRDNYNEQFF. The CDR3 DNA sequence: TGTGCCAGCAGTCGGGACAACTACAATGAGCAGTTCTTC.

The chain uses TRBV12-3 or TRBV12-4 and TRBJ1-1, with D unclear. With 3 bases removed from V and 0 bases from J, the gap between germline ends came to 11 bases. The CDR3 length is 15 residues. CDR3 in amino acids: CASSLIPGMNTEAFF. The CDR3 region has the DNA TGTGCCAGCAGTTTGATCCCAGGAATGAACACTGAAGCTTTCTTT.

The CDR3 loop is CATSRDLFAAVNTEAFF. Written as DNA, the CDR3 is TGTGCCACCAGCAGAGATCTTTTTGCGGCAGTGAACACTGAAGCTTTCTTT. V is TRBV15 and J is TRBJ1-1; D gene uncertain. Trimming removed 0 bases at V and 0 bases at J, with 14 bases between. CDR1 is LNHNV, CDR2 YYDKDF, per germline (reference sequence). This CDR3 is 17 amino acids long.

This chain joins TRBV4-2 and TRBJ2-7; TRBD2 aligns across 10 bases. V dropped 1 base and J dropped 6; count of bases not matched to a gene: 9. The CDR3 covers 16 residues. Germline assignment: CDR1 LGHNA and CDR2 YNFKEQ. The CDR3 here is CASSQGSSGSRGEQYF. DNA of the CDR3: TGTGCCAGCAGCCAAGGGTCTAGCGGGAGTCGGGGCGAGCAGTACTTC.

This rearrangement joins TRBV27 to TRBJ1-2, with 10 bases aligning to TRBD1. The CDR3 loop spans 15 amino acids. Germline V gene sequence: CDR1 MNHEY, CDR2 SMNVEV (reference sequence). V was clipped by 5 bases and J by 2 bases; unmatched bases: 5. CDR3 protein: CASSTRDRGNYGYTF. Here the CDR3 DNA reads TGTGCCAGCAGTACCCGGGACAGGGGAAACTATGGCTACACCTTC.

V and J are TRBV19 and TRBJ2-7, with D unclear. V was clipped by 11 bases and J by 2 bases, with 13 bases between them. CDR1 and CDR2 (germline): LNHDA, SQIVND (reference sequence). The CDR3 sequence is 12 residues long. CDR3 loop: CALHISPYEQYF. CDR3 nucleotide sequence: TGTGCCCTCCACATCTCCCCCTACGAGCAGTACTTC.

CDR3 in DNA: TGTGCCAGCAGCTTAAATTACAGGGGTTTGGAGACCCAGTACTTC. Translating gives CASSLNYRGLETQYF. The chain uses TRBV7-9 and TRBJ2-5; TRBD1 matches at 7 bases. CDR1 and CDR2 from the germline V gene are SEHNR and FQNEAQ (reference sequence). V gave up 2 bases and J gave up 5 bases; unmatched junction bases: 8. The length of the CDR3 is 15 residues.

This clonotype came up a few times. This chain joins TRBV20-1 and TRBJ1-2; 10 positions agree with TRBD1. The germline V gene encodes CDR1 DFQATT and CDR2 SNEGSKA (reference sequence). This CDR3 contains 16 residues. J lost 6 bases, V lost 0 bases, and 10 bases had no gene match. CDR3 DNA: TGCAGTGCTAGAGATAATTTGGGACAGGGGACGAATGGCTACACCTTC. As protein: CSARDNLGQGTNGYTF.

The chain uses TRBV5-8 and TRBJ2-3; D possibly uses TRBD1 or TRBD2 (5 bases each). CDR3 size: 15 residues. V shed 0 bases and J shed 1 base, with 9 bases lying between them. The germline V gene encodes CDR1 SGHTS and CDR2 YDEGEE. CDR3 nucleotide sequence: TGTGCCAGCAGCTTGGGGGGGTTCGGCACAGATACGCAGTATTTT. It is translated as CASSLGGFGTDTQYF.

The table lists this clonotype with a few counts. This chain uses TRBV20-1 with TRBJ1-1; D possibly corresponds to TRBD1 (5 bases). The CDR3 length is 14 residues. CDR1 is DFQATT, CDR2 SNEGSKA, per germline (reference sequence). The V and J ends lost 1 base and 5 bases respectively, with 14 bases between them. CDR3 nucleotide sequence: TGCAGTGCTAGAGCATCAGGGTACGGAACTGAAGCTTTCTTT. Translating it yields CSARASGYGTEAFF.

The V call is TRBV7-3, the J call TRBJ1-1; TRBD1 might be the D (5 bases). The germline CDR1 and CDR2 sequences are SGHTA and FQGTGA. The CDR3 totals 11 residues. Between the trimmed V and J ends, which lost 4 bases and 7 bases, there was a span of 7 bases. DNA for the CDR3: TGTGCCAGCAGCTCAGGGAGTGAAGCTTTCTTT. This sequence encodes CASSSGSEAFF.

This clonotype was seen more than once but under ten times. The V call is TRBV20-1, the J call TRBJ2-2; 8 bases fit TRBD2. Germline assignment: CDR1 DFQATT and CDR2 SNEGSKA (reference sequence). Trimming at V came to 6 bases and at J to 1 base, leaving 4 bases not matched to a gene. There are 14 residues in the CDR3. The CDR3 sequence is CSAFGGENTGELFF. The CDR3 bases are TGCAGTGCATTCGGGGGGGAGAACACCGGGGAGCTGTTTTTT.

The V call is TRBV12-3 or TRBV12-4, the J call TRBJ1-1; the D gene is possibly TRBD1 (5 bases). The V end lost 3 bases, the J end lost 4 bases, and 9 bases lay between the germline ends. CDR3 length: 13 residues. The CDR3 DNA reads TGTGCCAGCAGTTTCATAAGGGGCACTGAAGCTTTCTTT. It is translated as CASSFIRGTEAFF.

This chain joins TRBV4-1 and TRBJ1-6, with D unresolved. The CDR3 is 14 amino acids. V lost 0 bases and J 9 bases, leaving 9 bases between the germline ends. CDR1 is MGHRA and CDR2 is YSYEKL in the germline V gene. The CDR3 DNA reads as TGCGCCAGCAGCCAAGAGGTCGAGTTTTCACCCCTCCACTTT. Translating it yields CASSQEVEFSPLHF.

The CDR3 coding sequence is TGTGCCAGCAGCTCCACTAGCGGGGGGGTGAGCGGGGAGCTGTTTTTT. Translating it yields CASSSTSGGVSGELFF. The chain employs TRBV11-2 and TRBJ2-2, with 13 bases that match TRBD2. The CDR3 extends over 16 amino acids. Per the germline V gene, CDR1 is SGHAT and CDR2 is FQNNGV. Trimming cost V 4 bases and J 7 bases; bases outside gene matches: 6.

The chain joins TRBV6-5 to TRBJ2-7, with a weak D call TRBD2 (6 bases). Trimming took 3 bases from V and 9 from J, leaving 9 bases between them. Germline V gene sequence: CDR1 MNHEY, CDR2 SVGAGI. The CDR3 extends over 11 amino acids. CDR3 bases: TGTGCCAGCAGTTATGCGGGACGGCAGTACTTC. Translated, it gives CASSYAGRQYF.

The chain recombines TRBV6-2 or TRBV6-3 with TRBJ2-1, with 13 positions matching TRBD2. The length of the CDR3 is 16 residues. Germline V gene data show CDR1 as MNHEY and CDR2 as SVGEGT. V was clipped by 5 bases and J by 6 bases; unmatched bases: 7. CDR3 region: CASSAWTSGGANEQFF. The DNA of the CDR3 is TGTGCCAGCAGTGCTTGGACTAGCGGGGGAGCCAATGAGCAGTTCTTC.

DNA for the CDR3: TGTGCCAGTAGTTCCAGGACAGGGTCCCACGAGCAGTACTTC. Translating gives CASSSRTGSHEQYF. The chain has TRBV19 and TRBJ2-7, with 8 nucleotides matching TRBD1. Germline CDR1 is LNHDA and CDR2 is SQIVND (reference sequence). This CDR3 has 14 amino acids. V trimming: 5 bases; J trimming: 5 bases; junction bases outside the gene matches: 8.

This rearrangement joins TRBV6-1 to TRBJ1-4; 7 bases align to TRBD1. J lost 2 bases, V lost 6 bases, and 6 bases had no gene match. The germline V gene encodes CDR1 MNHNS and CDR2 SASEGT. The CDR3 has 15 residues. DNA for the CDR3: TGTGCCAGCAGGCGCACAGGGGCGACTAATGAAAAACTGTTTTTT. Protein product: CASRRTGATNEKLFF.

The V call is TRBV28, the J call TRBJ1-2, with D possibly being TRBD1 (6 bases). The CDR3 totals 14 residues. Between the trimmed V and J ends, which lost 10 bases and 6 bases, there was a span of 21 bases. The germline V gene has CDR1 MDHEN and CDR2 SYDVKM. Here the CDR3 reads CATTGQASWNGYTF. In nucleotides, the CDR3 is TGTGCCACCACAGGGCAGGCCAGTTGGAATGGCTACACCTTC.

The chain combines TRBV6-1 with TRBJ2-2; D might be TRBD2 (5 bases). Germline CDR1 MNHNS, CDR2 SASEGT. Between the trimmed V and J ends, which lost 6 bases and 4 bases, there was a span of 15 bases. The length of the CDR3 is 15 residues. The CDR3 here is CASSFSVSGTGELFF. The CDR3 nucleotides read TGTGCCAGCAGCTTTAGCGTGAGCGGCACCGGGGAGCTGTTTTTT.

The chain recombines TRBV11-1 with TRBJ1-1, with TRBD1 identical over 9 bases. V was pared by 5 bases and J by 7 bases, with 11 bases of the junction left unmatched. The CDR3 has 15 residues. Germline loops: CDR1 SGHAT, CDR2 FQDESV (reference sequence). The CDR3 region has the DNA TGTGCCAGCAGCCCCGGGGACAGGGAGAGGGGTGAAGCTTTCTTT. Its protein product is CASSPGDRERGEAFF.

The CDR3 nucleotides read TGTGCCAGCAGTCCTTTAAGGAGTGAGACCCAGTACTTC. Translating gives CASSPLRSETQYF. The J gene is TRBJ2-5, the V gene TRBV12-3 or TRBV12-4; unclear D gene. CDR3 size: 13 residues. The V end lost 5 bases, the J end lost 5 bases, and 12 bases lay between the germline ends.

The chain carries TRBV15 and TRBJ2-7; TRBD2 agrees at 14 bases. The CDR3 totals 16 residues. V trimming: 0 bases; J trimming: 2 bases; junction bases outside the gene matches: 0. Germline CDR1 is LNHNV and CDR2 is YYDKDF (reference sequence). In nucleotides, the CDR3 is TGTGCCACCAGCAGAGAGGGACTAGCGGGAGCCTACGAGCAGTACTTC. The encoded protein is CATSREGLAGAYEQYF. The variable domain in full, completed from reference TRBV15 and TRBJ2-7, reads DAMVIQNPRYQVTQFGKPVTLSCSQTLNHNVMYWYQQKSSQAPKLLFHYYDKDFNNEADTPDNFQSRRPNTSFCFLDIRSPGLGDTAMYLCATSREGLAGAYEQYFGPGTRLTVT.

To note about this clonotype: Relative to the germline gene, one junction end is altered; a read error may explain this. The chain links TRBV19 to TRBJ1-1; TRBD1 matches 7 bases. CDR3 length: 12 residues. Germline V gene data show CDR1 as LNHDA and CDR2 as SQIVND (reference sequence). The CDR3 region has the DNA TGTGCCAGTAGTACTGGGGGACAGCCGGACGGCTTT. This translates into CASSTGGQPDGF.